A selection of T cell receptor beta chains follows, all from one sample in a study of cytomegalovirus exposure and HLA in healthy donors. Profiling relied on immunoSEQ multiplex PCR, and the TCRdb table lists in-frame clones only, not all of them. The sample carries 95,000 to 150,000 clones, 94% recorded once. Sequenced: PBMCs. These receptors all come from a woman aged 18-29 years in good health and CMV-seronegative. Each CDR3 is given with its conserved first and last residue. Only part of the rows carry a size: once, few, many, or a class if the clone is expanded.

v_call clone_size cdr3_aa
TRBV6-5 NA CASRASGSPEQYF
TRBV28 NA CASTLRLEAATIFNGYTF
TRBV30 NA CAWSVRVPSYGYTF
TRBV6-5 NA CASSTDWIANEQYF
TRBV27 once CASSFLGELPQYF
TRBV19 NA CASSILSGRVETQYF
TRBV11-2 NA CASSPQGVRGYTF
TRBV13 NA CASSNSPGTEQYF
TRBV19 NA CASSIFLYTEAFF
TRBV19 NA CASSITVTGKNYGYTF
TRBV20-1 NA CSATRAGEQYF
TRBV7-9 NA CASSWFSGQPQETQYF
TRBV28 NA CASSLNGYTF
TRBV28 NA CASTASPGGLLGYTF
TRBV28 NA CASSQGTGGQPQHF
TRBV6-1 NA CASLPQGVVHEQYF
TRBV6-1 NA CASSLGGPSTGELFF
TRBV29-1 NA CSEEGQHYGYTF
TRBV5-1 NA CASSLGDSVSPLHF
TRBV19 NA CASSRADLMNSPLHF
TRBV30 NA CAWSGTVRTEAFF
TRBV7-9 NA CASSGRGTTYEQYF
TRBV6-5 NA CASSTQMNTEAFF
TRBV6-5 NA CASSPDRSYEQYF
TRBV9 NA CASSVGPGVYQETQYF
TRBV6-1 NA CASSGWTGTPGYTF
TRBV9 NA CASSHSGNTIYF
TRBV6-5 NA CASSSNRGVSYEQYF
TRBV9 once CASSPGVTGELFF
TRBV6-5 NA CASSYSGGSNEKLFF
TRBV9 NA CASSVGGTGRFGYTF
TRBV10-3 NA CAISEGAGLETQYF
TRBV27 NA CASSSGQGATEAFF
TRBV7-9 NA CASSFLYSGANVLTF
TRBV5-1 NA CASSSGGTANTGELFF
TRBV7-9 NA CASSLGGESNEKLFF